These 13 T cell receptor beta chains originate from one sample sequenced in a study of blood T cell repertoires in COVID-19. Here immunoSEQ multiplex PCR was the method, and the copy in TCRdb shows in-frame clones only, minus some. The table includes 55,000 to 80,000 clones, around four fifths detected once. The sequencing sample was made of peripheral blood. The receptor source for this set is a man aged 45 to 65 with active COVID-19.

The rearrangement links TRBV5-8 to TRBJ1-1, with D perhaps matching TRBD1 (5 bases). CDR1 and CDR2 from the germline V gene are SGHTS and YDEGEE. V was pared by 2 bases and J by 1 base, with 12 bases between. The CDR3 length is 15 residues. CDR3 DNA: TGTGCCAGCAGCTTTACAGGAAAGGGGAACACTGAAGCTTTCTTT. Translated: CASSFTGKGNTEAFF.

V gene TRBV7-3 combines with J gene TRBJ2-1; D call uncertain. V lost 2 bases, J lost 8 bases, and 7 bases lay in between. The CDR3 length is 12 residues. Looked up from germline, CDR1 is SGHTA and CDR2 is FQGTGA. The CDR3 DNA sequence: TGTGCCAGCAGCTTATCTCGGGATGAGCAGTTCTTC. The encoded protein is CASSLSRDEQFF. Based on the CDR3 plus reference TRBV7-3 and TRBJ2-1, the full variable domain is GAGVSQTPSNKVTEKGKYVELRCDPISGHTALYWYRQSLGQGPEFLIYFQGTGAADDSGLPNDRFFAVRPEGSVSTLKIQRTERGDSAVYLCASSLSRDEQFFGPGTRLTVL.

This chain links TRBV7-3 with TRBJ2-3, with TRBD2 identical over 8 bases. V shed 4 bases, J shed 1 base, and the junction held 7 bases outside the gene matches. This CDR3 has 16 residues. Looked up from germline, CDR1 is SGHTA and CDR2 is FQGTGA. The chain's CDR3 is CASSSTGTRGTDTQYF. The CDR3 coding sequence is TGTGCCAGCAGCTCCACCGGGACTAGGGGCACAGATACGCAGTATTTT.

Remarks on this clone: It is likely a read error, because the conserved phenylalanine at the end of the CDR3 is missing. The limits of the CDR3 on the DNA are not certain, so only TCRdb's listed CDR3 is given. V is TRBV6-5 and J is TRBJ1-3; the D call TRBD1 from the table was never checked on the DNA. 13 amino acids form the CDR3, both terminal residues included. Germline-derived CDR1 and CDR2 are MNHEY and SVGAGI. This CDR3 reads CASSFQLGDSIWI.

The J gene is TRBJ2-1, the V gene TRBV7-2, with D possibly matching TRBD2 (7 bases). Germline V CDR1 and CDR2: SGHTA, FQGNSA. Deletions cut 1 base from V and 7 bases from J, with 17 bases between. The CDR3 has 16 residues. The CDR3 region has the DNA TGTGCCAGCAGCTTAGTAGTGGGAGGGGGGCAGAATGAGCAGTTCTTC. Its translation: CASSLVVGGGQNEQFF.

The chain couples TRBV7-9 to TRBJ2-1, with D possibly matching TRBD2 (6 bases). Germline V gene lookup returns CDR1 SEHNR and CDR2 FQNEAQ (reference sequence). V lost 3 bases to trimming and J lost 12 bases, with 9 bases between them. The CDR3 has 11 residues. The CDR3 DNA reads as TGTGCCAGCAGCTTGGTTAGCGGGCAGTTCTTC. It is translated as CASSLVSGQFF. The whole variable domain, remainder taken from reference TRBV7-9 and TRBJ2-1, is DTGVSQNPRHKITKRGQNVTFRCDPISEHNRLYWYRQTLGQGPEFLTYFQNEAQLEKSRLLSDRFSAERPKGSFSTLEIQRTEQGDSAMYLCASSLVSGQFFGPGTRLTVL.

The CDR3 protein is CASSSGLGQETQYF. In DNA, the CDR3 is TGTGCCAGCAGCTCCGGACTAGGGCAAGAGACCCAGTACTTC. The gene calls are TRBV6-5 and TRBJ2-5; 7 bases agree with TRBD2. V lost 6 bases to trimming and J lost 2 bases; unmatched junction nucleotides: 6. Germline V gene lookup returns CDR1 MNHEY and CDR2 SVGAGI. The CDR3 sequence is 14 residues long.

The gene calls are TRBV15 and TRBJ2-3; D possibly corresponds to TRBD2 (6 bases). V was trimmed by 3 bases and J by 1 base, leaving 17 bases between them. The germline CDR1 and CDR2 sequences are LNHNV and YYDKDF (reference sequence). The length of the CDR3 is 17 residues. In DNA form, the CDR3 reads TGTGCCACCAGCAGGAACGCCCTAGGAGGGGGCACAGATACGCAGTATTTT. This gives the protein CATSRNALGGGTDTQYF.

As DNA, the CDR3 is TGTGCGGCGGGAGGTAACTACGAGCAGTACTTC. It translates to CAAGGNYEQYF. This chain joins TRBV19 and TRBJ2-7, with TRBD2 identical over 8 bases. The CDR3 is 11 residues long. Looked up from germline, CDR1 is LNHDA and CDR2 is SQIVND (reference sequence). The complete variable domain, with remaining parts taken from reference TRBV19 and TRBJ2-7, reads DGGITQSPKYLFRKEGQNVTLSCEQNLNHDAMYWYRQDPGQGLRLIYYSQIVNDFQKGDIAEGYSVSREKKESFPLTVTSAQKNPTAFYLCAAGGNYEQYFGPGTRLTVT.

The CDR3 sequence: CASSLPKQFF. The CDR3, as DNA: TGTGCCAGCAGTTTACCCAAGCAGTTCTTC. The V and J genes are TRBV12-3 or TRBV12-4 and TRBJ2-1; D gene unclear. V was cut by 2 bases and J by 11 bases, with 4 bases left in between. The CDR3 loop spans 10 amino acids.

For the CDR3, the DNA is TGTGCCAGCAGCTTTCGTGCGGGAGGAAGGACCGGGGAGCTGTTTTTT. This encodes CASSFRAGGRTGELFF. The V call is TRBV7-2, the J call TRBJ2-2, with 8 bases fitting TRBD2. CDR1 and CDR2 (germline): SGHTA, FQGNSA. The V gene end was trimmed by 3 bases and the J gene end by 5 bases; junction bases not matched to a gene: 8. The CDR3 length is 16 residues.

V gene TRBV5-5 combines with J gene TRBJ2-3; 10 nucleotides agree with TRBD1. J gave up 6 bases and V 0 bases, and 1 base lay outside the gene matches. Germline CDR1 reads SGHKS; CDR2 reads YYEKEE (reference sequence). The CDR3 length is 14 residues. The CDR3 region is CASSLGQGADTQYF. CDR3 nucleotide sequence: TGTGCCAGCAGCTTGGGACAGGGGGCGGATACGCAGTATTTT. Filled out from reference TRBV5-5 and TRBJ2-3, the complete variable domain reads DAGVTQSPTHLIKTRGQQVTLRCSPISGHKSVSWYQQVLGQGPQFIFQYYEKEERGRGNFPDRFSARQFPNYSSELNVNALLLGDSALYLCASSLGQGADTQYFGPGTRLTVL.

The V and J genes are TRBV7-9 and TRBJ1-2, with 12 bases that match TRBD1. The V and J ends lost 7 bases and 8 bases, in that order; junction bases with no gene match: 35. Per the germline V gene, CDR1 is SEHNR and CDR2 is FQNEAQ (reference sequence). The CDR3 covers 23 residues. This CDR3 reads CASTPSSAKLVRDRGRIWWGYTF. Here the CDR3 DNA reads TGTGCCAGCACCCCTAGCAGCGCAAAACTCGTGAGGGACAGGGGGCGAATTTGGTGGGGCTACACCTTC. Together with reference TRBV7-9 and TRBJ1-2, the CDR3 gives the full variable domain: DTGVSQNPRHKITKRGQNVTFRCDPISEHNRLYWYRQTLGQGPEFLTYFQNEAQLEKSRLLSDRFSAERPKGSFSTLEIQRTEQGDSAMYLCASTPSSAKLVRDRGRIWWGYTFGSGTRLTVV.